This T cell receptor beta chain came from a study of CD8 T cells in ankylosing spondylitis. The TCR beta libraries were generated through quantitative 5'-RACE incorporating molecular barcodes. Each CDR3 protein gets one entry after TCRdb re-called the 5' RACE reads with MiXCR. Here the sample spans about 700,000 distinct CDR3 sequences, over 15% being singletons. Broader study findings: Characteristic of ankylosing spondylitis blood, it appeared, was a TCR beta motif comprising eight highly homologous variants. Clones tied to disease were said to be significantly enriched in matched ankylosing spondylitis synovial fluid. CD8+ disease-linked clones were present at relatively low frequencies in blood.

Comment on this clonotype: Its antigen is as yet unknown.

This CDR3 has 15 amino acids. V was trimmed by 5 bases and J by 1 base, leaving 17 bases between them. In germline, CDR1 is DFQATT, CDR2 SNEGSKA (reference sequence). This TCR came from a male donor with ankylosing spondylitis. The chain has TRBV20-1 and TRBJ2-5; either TRBD1 or TRBD2 may supply D (6 bases each). The sequencing input was blood, either unsorted or a sorted T cell fraction (not recorded which). CDR3 residues: CSAPLEGGIQETQYF. DNA for the CDR3: TGCAGTGCTCCTCTGGAGGGGGGCATCCAAGAGACCCAGTACTTC.